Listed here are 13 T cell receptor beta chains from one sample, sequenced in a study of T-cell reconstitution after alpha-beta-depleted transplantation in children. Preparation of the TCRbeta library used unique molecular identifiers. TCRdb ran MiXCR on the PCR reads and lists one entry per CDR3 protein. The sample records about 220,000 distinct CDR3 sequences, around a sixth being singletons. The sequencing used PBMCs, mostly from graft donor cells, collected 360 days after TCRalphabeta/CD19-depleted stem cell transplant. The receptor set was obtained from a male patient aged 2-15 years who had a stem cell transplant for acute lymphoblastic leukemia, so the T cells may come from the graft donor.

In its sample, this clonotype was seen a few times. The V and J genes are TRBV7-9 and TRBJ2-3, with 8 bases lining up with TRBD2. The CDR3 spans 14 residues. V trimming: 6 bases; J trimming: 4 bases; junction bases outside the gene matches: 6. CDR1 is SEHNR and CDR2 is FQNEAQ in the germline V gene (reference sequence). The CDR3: CASRWTGGADTQYF. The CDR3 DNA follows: TGTGCCAGCAGGTGGACGGGGGGGGCAGATACGCAGTATTTT.

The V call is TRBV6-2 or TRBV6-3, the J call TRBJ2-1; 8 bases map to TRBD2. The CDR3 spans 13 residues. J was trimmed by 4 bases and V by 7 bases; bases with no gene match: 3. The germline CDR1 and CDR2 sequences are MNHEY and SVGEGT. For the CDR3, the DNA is TGTGCCAGCAAAGCGGGGGTATACAATGAGCAGTTCTTC. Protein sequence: CASKAGVYNEQFF.

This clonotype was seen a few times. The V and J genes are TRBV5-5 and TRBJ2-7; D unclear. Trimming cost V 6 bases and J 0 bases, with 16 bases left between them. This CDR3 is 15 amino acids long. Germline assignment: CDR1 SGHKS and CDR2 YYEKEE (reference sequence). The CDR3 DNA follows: TGTGCCAGCACCCAACGGTGGGGAAACTCCTACGAGCAGTACTTC. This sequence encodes CASTQRWGNSYEQYF. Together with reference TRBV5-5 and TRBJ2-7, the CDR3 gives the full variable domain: DAGVTQSPTHLIKTRGQQVTLRCSPISGHKSVSWYQQVLGQGPQFIFQYYEKEERGRGNFPDRFSARQFPNYSSELNVNALLLGDSALYLCASTQRWGNSYEQYFGPGTRLTVT.

Here the CDR3 DNA reads TGCAGTGCTCGGACTGGGTCTGGGGCCCAGTACTTC. Its translation is CSARTGSGAQYF. This chain joins TRBV20-1 and TRBJ2-5; possibly TRBD2 for D (5 bases). Trimming shortened V by 5 bases and J by 9 bases, and 16 bases separated the two germline ends. This CDR3 has 12 amino acids. Germline CDR1 and CDR2: DFQATT and SNEGSKA (reference sequence).

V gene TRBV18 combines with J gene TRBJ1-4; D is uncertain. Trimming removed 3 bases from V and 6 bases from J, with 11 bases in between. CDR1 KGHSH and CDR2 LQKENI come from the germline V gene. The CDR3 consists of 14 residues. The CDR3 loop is CASSPSLTHEKLFF. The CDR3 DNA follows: TGTGCCAGCTCACCGAGTCTAACGCATGAAAAACTGTTTTTT. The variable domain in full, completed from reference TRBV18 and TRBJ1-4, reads NAGVMQNPRHLVRRRGQEARLRCSPMKGHSHVYWYRQLPEEGLKFMVYLQKENIIDESGMPKERFSAEFPKEGPSILRIQQVVRGDSAAYFCASSPSLTHEKLFFGSGTQLSVL.

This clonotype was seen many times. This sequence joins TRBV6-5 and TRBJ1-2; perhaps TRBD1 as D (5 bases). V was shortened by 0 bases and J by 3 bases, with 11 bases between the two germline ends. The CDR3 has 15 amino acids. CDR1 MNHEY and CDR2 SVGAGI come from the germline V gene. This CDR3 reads CASSYSGGVDYGYTF. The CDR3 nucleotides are TGTGCCAGCAGTTACTCAGGAGGGGTCGACTATGGCTACACCTTC.

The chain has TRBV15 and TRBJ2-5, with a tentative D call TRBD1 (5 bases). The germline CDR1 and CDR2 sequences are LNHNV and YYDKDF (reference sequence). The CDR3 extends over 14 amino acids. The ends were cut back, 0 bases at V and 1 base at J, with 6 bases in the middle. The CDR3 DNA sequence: TGTGCCACCAGCAGAGATAGGGGCCAAGAGACCCAGTACTTC. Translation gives CATSRDRGQETQYF.

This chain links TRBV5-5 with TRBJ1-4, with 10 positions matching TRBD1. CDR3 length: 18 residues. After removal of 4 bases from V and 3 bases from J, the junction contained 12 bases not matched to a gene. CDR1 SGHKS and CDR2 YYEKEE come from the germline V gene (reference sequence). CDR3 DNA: TGTGCCAGCAGCCTGCCACCAATAGGACAGGGGGCTAATGAAAAACTGTTTTTT. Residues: CASSLPPIGQGANEKLFF.

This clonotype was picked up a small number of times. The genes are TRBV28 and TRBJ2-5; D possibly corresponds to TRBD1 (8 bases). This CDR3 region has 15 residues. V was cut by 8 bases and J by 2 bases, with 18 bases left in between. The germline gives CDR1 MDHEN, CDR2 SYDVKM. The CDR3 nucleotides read TGTGCCAGCGGGGGGGCAGGGGGCCCTCAAGAGACCCAGTACTTC. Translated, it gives CASGGAGGPQETQYF.

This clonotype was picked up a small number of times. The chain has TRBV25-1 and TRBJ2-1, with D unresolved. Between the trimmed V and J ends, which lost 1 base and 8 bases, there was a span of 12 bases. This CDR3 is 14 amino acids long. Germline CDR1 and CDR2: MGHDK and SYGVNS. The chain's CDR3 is CASSESGPIDEQFF. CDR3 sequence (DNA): TGTGCCAGCAGTGAATCTGGCCCCATCGATGAGCAGTTCTTC.

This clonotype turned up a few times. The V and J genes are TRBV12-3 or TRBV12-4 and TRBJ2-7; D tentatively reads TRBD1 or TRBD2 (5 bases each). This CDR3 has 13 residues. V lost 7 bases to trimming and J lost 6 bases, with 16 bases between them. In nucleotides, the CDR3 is TGTGCCAGCACCACCCCGGGGACCTTCGAGCAGTACTTC. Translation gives CASTTPGTFEQYF.

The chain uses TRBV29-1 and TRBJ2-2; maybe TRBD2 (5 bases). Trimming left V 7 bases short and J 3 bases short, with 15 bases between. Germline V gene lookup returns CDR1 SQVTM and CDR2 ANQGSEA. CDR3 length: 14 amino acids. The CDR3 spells CSATTRTDTGELFF. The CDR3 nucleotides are TGCAGCGCCACCACTAGGACGGACACCGGGGAGCTGTTTTTT.

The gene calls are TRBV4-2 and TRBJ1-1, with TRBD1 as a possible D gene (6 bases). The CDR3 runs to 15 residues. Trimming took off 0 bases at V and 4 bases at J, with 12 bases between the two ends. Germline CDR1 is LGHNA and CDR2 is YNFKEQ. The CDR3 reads CASSQDGPGVTEAFF. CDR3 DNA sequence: TGTGCCAGCAGCCAAGACGGTCCAGGGGTCACTGAAGCTTTCTTT.